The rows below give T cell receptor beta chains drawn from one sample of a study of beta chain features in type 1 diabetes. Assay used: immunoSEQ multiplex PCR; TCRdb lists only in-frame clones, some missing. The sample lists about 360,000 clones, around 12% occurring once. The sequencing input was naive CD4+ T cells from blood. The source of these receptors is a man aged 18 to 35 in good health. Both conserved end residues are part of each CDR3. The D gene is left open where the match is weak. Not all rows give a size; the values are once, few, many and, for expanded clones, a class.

CDR3nt: TGTGCCCGGCTCCGGGACACCAATCAGCCCCAGCATTTT; CDR3aa: CARLRDTNQPQHF; j_gene: TRBJ1-5; v_gene: TRBV19; d_gene: .; abundance: few
CDR3nt: TGTGCCAGCAATACGGCCCTCAAGACTAGCGGGGGGGAATTCACAGATACGCAGTATTTT; CDR3aa: CASNTALKTSGGEFTDTQYF; j_gene: TRBJ2-3; v_gene: TRBV28; d_gene: TRBD2; abundance: few
CDR3nt: TGTGCCTGGAGTCACCGGGACAGGGTGCCCGGGGAGCTGTTTTTT; CDR3aa: CAWSHRDRVPGELFF; j_gene: TRBJ2-2; v_gene: TRBV30; d_gene: TRBD1; abundance: few
CDR3nt: TGTGCCAGCAGCTTGAGTTCTGGGGCAGGGGAGACCCAGTACTTC; CDR3aa: CASSLSSGAGETQYF; j_gene: TRBJ2-5; v_gene: TRBV5-4; d_gene: .; abundance: .
CDR3nt: TGCAGTGCTAGGCTTAGTCTGGGCTACACCTTC; CDR3aa: CSARLSLGYTF; j_gene: TRBJ1-2; v_gene: TRBV20-1; d_gene: .; abundance: few
CDR3nt: TGTGCCAGCAGTTATAGTAGTTACGAGCAGTACTTC; CDR3aa: CASSYSSYEQYF; j_gene: TRBJ2-7; v_gene: TRBV28; d_gene: .; abundance: .
CDR3nt: TGTGCCAGCAGCACCGCGGGGGGGAACACAGATACGCAGTATTTT; CDR3aa: CASSTAGGNTDTQYF; j_gene: TRBJ2-3; v_gene: TRBV7-2; d_gene: TRBD2; abundance: few
CDR3nt: TGTGCCAGCAGCCCCTCGGCGACAGCCTTGAACACTGAAGCTTTCTTT; CDR3aa: CASSPSATALNTEAFF; j_gene: TRBJ1-1; v_gene: TRBV7-2; d_gene: .; abundance: .
CDR3nt: TGCGCCAGCAGCTTGGACGGGGGGGCCGAGGAGACCCAGTACTTC; CDR3aa: CASSLDGGAEETQYF; j_gene: TRBJ2-5; v_gene: TRBV5-1; d_gene: TRBD2; abundance: few
CDR3nt: TGCAGCGCCCCGAGGGCTAGCGGGATGGCAGATACGCAGTATTTT; CDR3aa: CSAPRASGMADTQYF; j_gene: TRBJ2-3; v_gene: TRBV29-1; d_gene: TRBD2; abundance: .
CDR3nt: TGTGCCAGCAGCTCAGGATTGAACAGGGGGAATGAAAAACTGTTTTTT; CDR3aa: CASSSGLNRGNEKLFF; j_gene: TRBJ1-4; v_gene: TRBV7-9; d_gene: TRBD1; abundance: few
CDR3nt: TGTGCCTGGAGTGTACGGTTCGGGCTAGCGGGACAGAATGAGCAGTTCTTC; CDR3aa: CAWSVRFGLAGQNEQFF; j_gene: TRBJ2-1; v_gene: TRBV30; d_gene: TRBD2; abundance: .
CDR3nt: TGCGCCAGCACCGGACAGGGTCGGGAGCTGTTTTTT; CDR3aa: CASTGQGRELFF; j_gene: TRBJ2-2; v_gene: TRBV5-1; d_gene: TRBD1; abundance: few
CDR3nt: TGTGCCAGCAGCCAAGATCTCGGTCAGCCCCAGCATTTT; CDR3aa: CASSQDLGQPQHF; j_gene: TRBJ1-5; v_gene: TRBV14; d_gene: .; abundance: few
CDR3nt: TGTGCCAGCAGCTCAGTTAGCGGGAGCTCCTACGAGCAGTACTTC; CDR3aa: CASSSVSGSSYEQYF; j_gene: TRBJ2-7; v_gene: TRBV11-2; d_gene: TRBD2; abundance: few
CDR3nt: TGTGCCAGCAGCGAACTAGCGGGAGGTATCCATGAGCAGTTCTTC; CDR3aa: CASSELAGGIHEQFF; j_gene: TRBJ2-1; v_gene: TRBV9; d_gene: TRBD2; abundance: few
CDR3nt: TGTGCCAGCAGTTTGTCACCCCAACTGAGGGGGGAGCAGTACTTC; CDR3aa: CASSLSPQLRGEQYF; j_gene: TRBJ2-7; v_gene: TRBV7-2; d_gene: .; abundance: .
CDR3nt: TGCGCCAGCAGCATGGAGGACATTTCCACAGATACGCAGTATTTT; CDR3aa: CASSMEDISTDTQYF; j_gene: TRBJ2-3; v_gene: TRBV5-1; d_gene: .; abundance: few
CDR3nt: TGTGCCAGCAGTGAACCCGGGGGCTCCTACAATGAGCAGTTCTTC; CDR3aa: CASSEPGGSYNEQFF; j_gene: TRBJ2-1; v_gene: TRBV6-1; d_gene: .; abundance: few
CDR3nt: TGTGCCTGGAGCCCTGGGACAAGTTTCACCTTC; CDR3aa: CAWSPGTSFTF; j_gene: TRBJ1-2; v_gene: TRBV30; d_gene: .; abundance: .
CDR3nt: TGTGCCAGCAACATAGAGAACGGGGAGCAGTACTTC; CDR3aa: CASNIENGEQYF; j_gene: TRBJ2-7; v_gene: TRBV7-6; d_gene: .; abundance: .
CDR3nt: TGTGCCAGCAGTTACTCGGGGGGGTACAACACCGGGGAGCTGTTTTTT; CDR3aa: CASSYSGGYNTGELFF; j_gene: TRBJ2-2; v_gene: TRBV6-5; d_gene: TRBD2; abundance: .
CDR3nt: TGTGCCAGCAGCTTAAGTGGGGGACAGAACACCGGGGAGCTGTTTTTT; CDR3aa: CASSLSGGQNTGELFF; j_gene: TRBJ2-2; v_gene: TRBV11-1; d_gene: .; abundance: .
CDR3nt: TGTGCCTGGACCGCGGGAGCCCCTAACTATGGCTACACCTTC; CDR3aa: CAWTAGAPNYGYTF; j_gene: TRBJ1-2; v_gene: TRBV30; d_gene: .; abundance: few
CDR3nt: TGTGCCAGCAGCCCACGGGGCACAGATACGCAGTATTTT; CDR3aa: CASSPRGTDTQYF; j_gene: TRBJ2-3; v_gene: TRBV7-3; d_gene: .; abundance: few
CDR3nt: TGTGCCAGCAGTTCAAGCTACACCGGGGAGCTGTTTTTT; CDR3aa: CASSSSYTGELFF; j_gene: TRBJ2-2; v_gene: TRBV2; d_gene: .; abundance: .
CDR3nt: TGCGCCAGCAGCCAAGATTTGGCAGGGGGCGGCCAAGAGACCCAGTACTTC; CDR3aa: CASSQDLAGGGQETQYF; j_gene: TRBJ2-5; v_gene: TRBV4-3; d_gene: TRBD1; abundance: few
CDR3nt: TGTGCCAGTACCGACCAGGTGGGTCAGCCCCAGCATTTT; CDR3aa: CASTDQVGQPQHF; j_gene: TRBJ1-5; v_gene: TRBV19; d_gene: .; abundance: few
CDR3nt: TGTGCCTGGAGGTGGACAGCCACTGAAGCTTTCTTT; CDR3aa: CAWRWTATEAFF; j_gene: TRBJ1-1; v_gene: TRBV30; d_gene: .; abundance: few
CDR3nt: TGTGCCAGCGTCAGCGGGAGTGTCGATGAGCAGTTCTTC; CDR3aa: CASVSGSVDEQFF; j_gene: TRBJ2-1; v_gene: TRBV28; d_gene: TRBD2; abundance: few
CDR3nt: TGCGCCAGCACCCCTGGGGACAAAGGCTATGGCTACACCTTC; CDR3aa: CASTPGDKGYGYTF; j_gene: TRBJ1-2; v_gene: TRBV5-1; d_gene: .; abundance: few
CDR3nt: TGTGCCAGCAGCTCAGGAGGGACTAGCGTGCAGTACTTC; CDR3aa: CASSSGGTSVQYF; j_gene: TRBJ2-7; v_gene: TRBV7-3; d_gene: TRBD2; abundance: .
CDR3nt: TGTGCCACCAGCAGAGATAGGGACAGGGGCTACGAGCAGTACTTC; CDR3aa: CATSRDRDRGYEQYF; j_gene: TRBJ2-7; v_gene: TRBV15; d_gene: TRBD1; abundance: .
CDR3nt: TGTGCCCCCTCCCGGGGGGCCGTGGGGTCAGAGCAGTACTTC; CDR3aa: CAPSRGAVGSEQYF; j_gene: TRBJ2-7; v_gene: TRBV28; d_gene: .; abundance: few
CDR3nt: TGCAGCGTTGTGGGACAGGGGAACACCGGGGAGCTGTTTTTT; CDR3aa: CSVVGQGNTGELFF; j_gene: TRBJ2-2; v_gene: TRBV29-1; d_gene: TRBD1; abundance: .
CDR3nt: TGTGCCAGCAGCGCCGCCAGGACTAGCGGGAACGAGCAGTACTTC; CDR3aa: CASSAARTSGNEQYF; j_gene: TRBJ2-7; v_gene: TRBV7-9; d_gene: TRBD2; abundance: .
CDR3nt: TGTGCCAGCAACCCTGGACAGGGAGATACGCAGTATTTT; CDR3aa: CASNPGQGDTQYF; j_gene: TRBJ2-3; v_gene: TRBV28; d_gene: TRBD1; abundance: .
CDR3nt: TGTGCCAGCAGCCAGCTACTAGTTCGGTATGAGCAGTTCTTC; CDR3aa: CASSQLLVRYEQFF; j_gene: TRBJ2-1; v_gene: TRBV14; d_gene: .; abundance: .
CDR3nt: TGTGCCAGCTCACCAAGGAGTGACAGTTACAATGAGCAGTTCTTC; CDR3aa: CASSPRSDSYNEQFF; j_gene: TRBJ2-1; v_gene: TRBV18; d_gene: .; abundance: .
CDR3nt: TGTGCCAGCAGGACTGACAGCTCTGGAAACACCATATATTTT; CDR3aa: CASRTDSSGNTIYF; j_gene: TRBJ1-3; v_gene: TRBV25-1; d_gene: .; abundance: few
CDR3nt: TGTGCCAGCAGTTGGACTAGCTTGTACGAGCAGTACTTC; CDR3aa: CASSWTSLYEQYF; j_gene: TRBJ2-7; v_gene: TRBV28; d_gene: TRBD2; abundance: few